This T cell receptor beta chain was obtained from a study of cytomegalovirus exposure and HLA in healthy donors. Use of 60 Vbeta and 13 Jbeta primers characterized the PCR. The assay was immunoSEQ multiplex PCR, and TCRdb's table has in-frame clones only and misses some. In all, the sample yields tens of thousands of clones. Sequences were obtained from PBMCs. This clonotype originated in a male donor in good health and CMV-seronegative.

In DNA, the CDR3 is TGCGCCAGCAGCCAAGCGAGCGGCGACAACACCGGGGAGCTGTTTTTT. Translation gives CASSQASGDNTGELFF. The gene calls are TRBV4-3 and TRBJ2-2; perhaps TRBD2 as D (5 bases). Germline V gene lookup returns CDR1 LGHNA and CDR2 YSLEER. The CDR3 is 16 residues long. With 1 base removed from V and 2 bases from J, the gap between germline ends came to 11 bases.